A selection of T cell receptor beta chains follows, all from one sample in a study of blood T cell repertoires in COVID-19. Using immunoSEQ multiplex PCR, the repertoire was profiled, and TCRdb retains in-frame clones only, with some absent. Of approximately 100,000 clones listed, roughly 92% were seen once; the top ten hold roughly 5.6%. Sequences were obtained from peripheral blood. The receptors were sampled from a man between 50 and 59 years old with active COVID-19. CDR3s include the opening cysteine and the closing phenylalanine or tryptophan. A D gene is named only where the DNA matches it firmly. Only some rows state a clone size, as once, few, many or a class for expanded clones.

clone size	V gene	D gene	J gene	CDR3 protein	CDR3 DNA
-	TRBV7-9	TRBD1	TRBJ1-1	CASSFRTGLESTEAFF	TGTGCCAGCAGCTTCAGGACAGGGTTGGAGTCTACTGAAGCTTTCTTT
-	TRBV28	-	TRBJ2-3	CASRRSGTDTQYF	TGTGCCAGCAGACGTTCCGGGACAGATACGCAGTATTTT
-	TRBV28	-	TRBJ1-3	CASRPRGGGGNTIYF	TGTGCCAGCAGGCCTCGGGGGGGAGGCGGAAACACCATATATTTT
-	TRBV11-3	-	TRBJ2-5	CASSETGSGTQYF	TGTGCCAGCAGCGAGACCGGGTCGGGGACCCAGTACTTC
-	TRBV4-1	-	TRBJ1-2	CASSQDGGQLLAGGYTF	TGCGCCAGCAGCCAAGATGGCGGACAGCTTTTAGCTGGGGGCTACACCTTC
-	TRBV28	TRBD1	TRBJ1-1	CASRPTGTATEAFF	TGTGCCAGCAGACCTACCGGGACAGCCACTGAAGCTTTCTTT
-	TRBV29-1	-	TRBJ1-1	CSVERGGHTEAFF	TGCAGCGTTGAGAGGGGGGGGCACACTGAAGCTTTCTTT
once	TRBV10-2	TRBD1	TRBJ2-6	CASSATGGWSGANVLTF	TGCGCCAGCAGCGCGACAGGGGGGTGGTCTGGGGCCAACGTCCTGACTTTC
-	TRBV6-1	-	TRBJ1-5	CASSDSQINQPQHF	TGTGCCAGCAGTGATTCACAGATCAATCAGCCCCAGCATTTT
-	TRBV10-2	-	TRBJ1-1	CASSQDSNTEAFF	TGCGCCAGCAGCCAGGACAGTAACACTGAAGCTTTCTTT
-	TRBV6-5	-	TRBJ1-1	CASSPNRQREAFF	TGTGCCAGCAGTCCTAACCGACAGCGAGAAGCTTTCTTT
once	TRBV5-1	TRBD1	TRBJ2-7	CASSLNGDRAYEQYF	TGCGCCAGCAGCTTGAATGGGGACAGGGCCTACGAGCAGTACTTC
once	TRBV5-4	TRBD2	TRBJ2-1	CASSLASLSGGPNEQFF	TGTGCCAGCAGCTTGGCCTCTCTTTCGGGAGGGCCCAATGAGCAGTTCTTC
few	TRBV19	-	TRBJ2-7	CASSIPGDRQYF	TGTGCCAGTAGTATCCCTGGAGACAGACAGTACTTC
-	TRBV5-4	TRBD1	TRBJ1-2	CASQGDRVGGYTF	TGTGCCAGCCAAGGGGACAGGGTCGGGGGCTACACCTTC
-	TRBV5-5	TRBD1	TRBJ2-3	CASSSRTGTSTDTQYF	TGTGCCAGCAGCTCGCGGACAGGTACTAGCACAGATACGCAGTATTTT
-	TRBV30	-	TRBJ1-2	CAWKGRDFFGYTF	TGTGCCTGGAAGGGCAGGGACTTTTTTGGGTACACCTTC
-	TRBV5-1	TRBD2	TRBJ2-3	CASSLESSGSGDTQYF	TGCGCCAGCAGCTTGGAGTCTAGCGGGAGCGGAGATACGCAGTATTTT
-	TRBV11-2	TRBD1	TRBJ2-3	CASSYLRDRGPDTQYF	TGTGCCAGCAGCTACCTCCGGGACAGGGGGCCTGATACGCAGTATTTT
-	TRBV19	-	TRBJ1-5	CASSPSAGDSNQPQHF	TGTGCCAGTAGTCCAAGCGCCGGGGACTCCAATCAGCCCCAGCATTTT
-	TRBV28	TRBD1	TRBJ2-7	CASSFGTGEREQYF	TGTGCCAGCAGTTTTGGTACAGGGGAGCGCGAGCAGTACTTC
-	TRBV7-6	-	TRBJ1-3	CASSVGGGYGNTIYF	TGTGCCAGCAGCGTAGGCGGGGGCTATGGAAACACCATATATTTT
-	TRBV5-4	TRBD1	TRBJ2-1	CASSNRRTGVNEQFF	TGTGCCAGCAGCAACCGCCGGACAGGGGTAAATGAGCAGTTCTTC
-	TRBV18	TRBD1	TRBJ2-7	CASSPEAPGQGTYEQYF	TGTGCCAGCTCACCCGAGGCGCCGGGACAGGGGACCTACGAGCAGTACTTC
-	TRBV7-9	TRBD2	TRBJ2-3	CASSATSGTRDTQYF	TGTGCCAGCAGCGCGACTAGCGGGACCAGAGATACGCAGTATTTT
-	TRBV6-5	-	TRBJ2-7	CASSYSLPGKNYEQYF	TGTGCCAGCAGTTACTCGTTACCAGGGAAAAACTACGAGCAGTACTTC
once	TRBV28	-	TRBJ1-3	CASSPGVRRNTIYF	TGTGCCAGCAGCCCAGGGGTCCGGAGAAACACCATATATTTT
few	TRBV28	TRBD2	TRBJ2-7	CATLNGGRAGEQYF	TGTGCCACCCTTAATGGCGGGAGGGCCGGGGAGCAGTACTTC
-	TRBV6-1	-	TRBJ2-2	CASSEWGRVNTGELFF	TGTGCCAGCAGTGAATGGGGCAGGGTGAACACCGGGGAGCTGTTTTTT
-	TRBV19	TRBD1	TRBJ2-2	CASSPGTGGSNTGELFF	TGTGCCAGTAGCCCCGGGACAGGGGGATCGAACACCGGGGAGCTGTTTTTT
-	TRBV28	TRBD1	TRBJ1-4	CASRPDRGREKLFF	TGTGCCAGCAGACCGGACAGGGGGCGGGAAAAACTGTTTTTT
-	TRBV6-5	-	TRBJ1-4	CASSPRTERYEKLFF	TGTGCCAGCAGTCCACGGACAGAGCGATATGAAAAACTGTTTTTT
-	TRBV9	-	TRBJ1-3	CASSVQSNSGNTIYF	TGTGCCAGCAGCGTACAAAGCAACTCTGGAAACACCATATATTTT
-	TRBV11-2	-	TRBJ2-7	CASSPDREGEQYF	TGTGCCAGCAGCCCGGACAGGGAGGGCGAGCAGTACTTC
-	TRBV30	-	TRBJ2-1	CASLIAVSLYNEQFF	TGTGCCTCTCTTATAGCGGTCTCTCTTTACAATGAGCAGTTCTTC
few	TRBV5-4	TRBD2	TRBJ2-7	CASSSQREYAYEQYF	TGTGCCAGCAGCTCCCAGCGGGAGTATGCCTACGAGCAGTACTTC
-	TRBV9	-	TRBJ2-5	CASSPADLQETQYF	TGTGCCAGCAGTCCAGCGGACCTCCAAGAGACCCAGTACTTC
-	TRBV28	-	TRBJ1-5	CATSLFLREGSNQPQHF	TGTGCCACCTCCTTGTTTCTTAGGGAGGGATCCAATCAGCCCCAGCATTTT
-	TRBV7-8	TRBD2	TRBJ2-7	CASSFQREISEQYF	TGTGCCAGCAGCTTCCAGCGGGAGATTAGCGAGCAGTACTTC
once	TRBV3-1/TRBV3-2	TRBD2	TRBJ2-3	CASSQDLAIAGDVDTQYF	TGTGCCAGCAGCCAAGATCTTGCGATAGCGGGAGACGTAGATACGCAGTATTTT
-	TRBV5-6	TRBD1	TRBJ2-7	CASTSITGDGEQYF	TGTGCCAGCACCTCCATCACAGGGGACGGCGAGCAGTACTTC
-	TRBV29-1	TRBD1	TRBJ2-3	CSVRDRASTDTQYF	TGCAGCGTCCGGGACAGGGCTAGCACAGATACGCAGTATTTT
-	TRBV5-1	TRBD2	TRBJ2-1	CASRLGGNNEQFF	TGCGCCAGCAGGCTCGGGGGGAATAATGAGCAGTTCTTC
-	TRBV19	TRBD2	TRBJ2-4	CASSIDGLVAKNIQYF	TGTGCCAGTAGTATAGATGGACTAGTTGCCAAAAACATTCAGTACTTC
-	TRBV5-1	-	TRBJ2-7	CASSLGVGQDEQYF	TGCGCCAGCAGCTTGGGTGTCGGCCAGGACGAGCAGTACTTC
few	TRBV5-1	-	TRBJ2-3	CASSLGTLGDTQYF	TGCGCCAGCAGCTTGGGGACATTGGGGGATACGCAGTATTTT